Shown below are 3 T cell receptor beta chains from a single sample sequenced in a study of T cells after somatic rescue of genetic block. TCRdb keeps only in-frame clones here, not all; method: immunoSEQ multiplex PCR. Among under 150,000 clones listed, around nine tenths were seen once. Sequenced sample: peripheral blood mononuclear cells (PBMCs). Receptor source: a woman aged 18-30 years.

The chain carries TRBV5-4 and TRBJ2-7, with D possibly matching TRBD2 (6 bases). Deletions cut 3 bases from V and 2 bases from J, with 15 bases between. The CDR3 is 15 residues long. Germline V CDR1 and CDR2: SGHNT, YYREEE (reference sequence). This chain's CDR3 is CASSSNGGKAYEQYF. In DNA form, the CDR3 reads TGTGCCAGCAGCTCCAACGGAGGGAAGGCCTACGAGCAGTACTTC.

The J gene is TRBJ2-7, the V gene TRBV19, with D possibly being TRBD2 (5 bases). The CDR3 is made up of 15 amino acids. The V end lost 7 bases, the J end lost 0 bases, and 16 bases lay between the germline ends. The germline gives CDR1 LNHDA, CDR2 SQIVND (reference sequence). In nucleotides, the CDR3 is TGTGCCAGTATGGGGAAATCGGGGTACTCCTACGAGCAGTACTTC. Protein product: CASMGKSGYSYEQYF.

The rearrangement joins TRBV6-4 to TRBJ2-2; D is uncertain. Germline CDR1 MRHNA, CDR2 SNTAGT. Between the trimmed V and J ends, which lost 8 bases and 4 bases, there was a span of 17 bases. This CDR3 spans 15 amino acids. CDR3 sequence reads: CASAKDGGITGELFF. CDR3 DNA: TGTGCCAGCGCAAAAGATGGTGGTATCACCGGGGAGCTGTTTTTT.